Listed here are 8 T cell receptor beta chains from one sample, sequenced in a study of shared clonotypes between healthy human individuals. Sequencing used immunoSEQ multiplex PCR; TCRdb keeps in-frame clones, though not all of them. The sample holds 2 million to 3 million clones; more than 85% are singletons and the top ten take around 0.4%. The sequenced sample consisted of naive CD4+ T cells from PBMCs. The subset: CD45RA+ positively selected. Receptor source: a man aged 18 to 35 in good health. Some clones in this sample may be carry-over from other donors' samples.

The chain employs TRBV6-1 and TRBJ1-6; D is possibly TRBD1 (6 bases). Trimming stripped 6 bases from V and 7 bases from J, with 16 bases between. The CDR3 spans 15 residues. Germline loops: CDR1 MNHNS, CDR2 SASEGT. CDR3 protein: CASREPRGPNSPLHF. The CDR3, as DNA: TGTGCCAGCAGAGAACCCAGGGGTCCGAATTCACCCCTCCACTTT.

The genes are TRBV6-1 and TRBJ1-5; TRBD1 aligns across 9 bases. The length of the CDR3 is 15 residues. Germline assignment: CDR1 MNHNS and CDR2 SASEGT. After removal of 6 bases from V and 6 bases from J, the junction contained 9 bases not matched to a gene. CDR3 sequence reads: CASSRTQGAGQPQHF. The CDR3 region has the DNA TGTGCCAGCAGCCGCACACAGGGGGCAGGTCAGCCCCAGCATTTT.

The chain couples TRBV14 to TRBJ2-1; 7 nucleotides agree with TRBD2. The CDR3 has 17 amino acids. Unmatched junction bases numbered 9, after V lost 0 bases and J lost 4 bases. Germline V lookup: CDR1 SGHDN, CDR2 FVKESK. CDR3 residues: CASSQDGPAGYYNEQFF. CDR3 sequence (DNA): TGTGCCAGCAGCCAAGATGGTCCAGCGGGGTATTACAATGAGCAGTTCTTC.

In DNA form, the CDR3 reads TGTGCCAGTAGACGAACAGGGGGGAAAAACTATGGCTACACCTTC. Its translation is CASRRTGGKNYGYTF. The chain is built from TRBV19 and TRBJ1-2; the match to TRBD1 covers 8 bases. This CDR3 is 15 amino acids long. J lost 2 bases, V lost 6 bases, and 8 bases had no gene match. Germline CDR1 reads LNHDA; CDR2 reads SQIVND (reference sequence).

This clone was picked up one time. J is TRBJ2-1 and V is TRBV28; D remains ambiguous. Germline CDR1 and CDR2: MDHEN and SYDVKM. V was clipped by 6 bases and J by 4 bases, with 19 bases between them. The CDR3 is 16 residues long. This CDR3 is CASRTVRQGLYNEQFF. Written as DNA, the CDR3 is TGTGCCAGCAGGACGGTACGACAAGGCCTATACAATGAGCAGTTCTTC.

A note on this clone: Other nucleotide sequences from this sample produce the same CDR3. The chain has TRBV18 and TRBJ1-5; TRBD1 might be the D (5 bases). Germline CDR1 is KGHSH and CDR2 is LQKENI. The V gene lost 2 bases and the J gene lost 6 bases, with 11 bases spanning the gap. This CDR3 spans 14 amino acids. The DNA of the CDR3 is TGTGCCAGCTCACCAGGGGCTGGGGGTCAGCCCCAGCATTTT. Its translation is CASSPGAGGQPQHF.

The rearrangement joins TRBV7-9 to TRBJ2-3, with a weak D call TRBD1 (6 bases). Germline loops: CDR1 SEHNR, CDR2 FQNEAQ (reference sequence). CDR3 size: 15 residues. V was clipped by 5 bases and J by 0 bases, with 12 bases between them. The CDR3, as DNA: TGTGCCAGCAGCCCCCTGACAGGAAGCACAGATACGCAGTATTTT. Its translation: CASSPLTGSTDTQYF.

The CDR3 sequence: CASSLSGLAGFLETQYF. The CDR3 bases are TGTGCCAGCAGTTTATCTGGACTAGCGGGTTTCCTGGAGACCCAGTACTTC. The rearrangement joins TRBV28 to TRBJ2-5; the match to TRBD2 covers 11 bases. Germline V gives CDR1 MDHEN, CDR2 SYDVKM. After removal of 1 base from V and 5 bases from J, the junction contained 9 bases not matched to a gene. The CDR3 contains 17 residues.